Sequencing of this T cell receptor (beta chain) was carried out in a study of T cell responses to AZD1222 COVID-19 vaccine. About the study: Both about-4-week and about-12-week second-dose recipients were combined.

In the case of this clone: Its antigen is not known.

CDR3 length: 11 residues. The germline CDR1 and CDR2 sequences are MGHRA and YSYEKL. The germline V and J ends were trimmed by 1 base and 6 bases, with 3 bases remaining between them. The study, taken as a whole, reports: Clonal diversity may have been underestimated in mostly white British donors. Only a handful of AZD1222 recipients, several in all, had baseline seropositivity. When two AZD1222 doses had been given, Spike-specific TCR breadth and depth rose.

Produced via immunoSEQ multiplex PCR; TCRdb's table is partial and in-frame only. In the table there are over 100,000 clones, 90% of which are singletons. The input for sequencing was peripheral blood, taken on day 0 of AZD1222 vaccination. The chain carries TRBV4-1 and TRBJ1-2; D ambiguous. The receptor comes from an adult in good health. The CDR3 DNA is TGCGCCAGCAGCCAAGCTGATGGCTACACCTTC. Amino acids: CASSQADGYTF.